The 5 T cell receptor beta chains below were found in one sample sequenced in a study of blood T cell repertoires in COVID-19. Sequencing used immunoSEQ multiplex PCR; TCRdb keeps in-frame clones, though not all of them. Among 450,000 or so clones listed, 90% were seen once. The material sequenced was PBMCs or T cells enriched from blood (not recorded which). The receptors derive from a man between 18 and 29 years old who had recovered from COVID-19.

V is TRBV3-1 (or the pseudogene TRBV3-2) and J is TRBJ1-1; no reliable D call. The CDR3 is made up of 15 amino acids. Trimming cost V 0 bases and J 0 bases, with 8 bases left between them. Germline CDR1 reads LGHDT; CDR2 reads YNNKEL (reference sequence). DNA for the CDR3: TGTGCCAGCAGCCAAGATTACATGGTGAACACTGAAGCTTTCTTT. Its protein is CASSQDYMVNTEAFF.

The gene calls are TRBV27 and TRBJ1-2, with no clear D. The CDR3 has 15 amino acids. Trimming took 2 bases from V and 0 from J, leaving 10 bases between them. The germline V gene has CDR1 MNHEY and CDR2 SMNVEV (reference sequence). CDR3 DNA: TGTGCCAGCAGTTTAGGCCAGTCAACTAACTATGGCTACACCTTC. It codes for CASSLGQSTNYGYTF.

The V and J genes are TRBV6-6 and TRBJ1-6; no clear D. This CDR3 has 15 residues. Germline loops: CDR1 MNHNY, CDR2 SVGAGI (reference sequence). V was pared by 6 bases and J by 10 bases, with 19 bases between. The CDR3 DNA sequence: TGTGCCAGCAGGCACTCAGGTCGGGAGGGATCACCCCTCCACTTT. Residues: CASRHSGREGSPLHF.

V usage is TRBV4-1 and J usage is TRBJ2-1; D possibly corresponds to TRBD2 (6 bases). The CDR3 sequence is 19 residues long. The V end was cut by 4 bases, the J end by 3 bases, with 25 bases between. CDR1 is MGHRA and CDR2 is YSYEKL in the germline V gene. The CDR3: CASSPGDSYEGAYYNEQFF. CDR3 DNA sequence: TGCGCCAGCAGCCCGGGGGATTCGTATGAGGGAGCCTACTACAATGAGCAGTTCTTC.

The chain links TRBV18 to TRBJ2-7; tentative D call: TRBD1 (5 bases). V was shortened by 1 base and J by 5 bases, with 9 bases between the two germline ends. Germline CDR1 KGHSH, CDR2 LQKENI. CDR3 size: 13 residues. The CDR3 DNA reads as TGTGCCAGCTCACCACGAACAGGACACGAGCAGTACTTC. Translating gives CASSPRTGHEQYF. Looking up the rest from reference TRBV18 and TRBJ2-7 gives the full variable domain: NAGVMQNPRHLVRRRGQEARLRCSPMKGHSHVYWYRQLPEEGLKFMVYLQKENIIDESGMPKERFSAEFPKEGPSILRIQQVVRGDSAAYFCASSPRTGHEQYFGPGTRLTVT.